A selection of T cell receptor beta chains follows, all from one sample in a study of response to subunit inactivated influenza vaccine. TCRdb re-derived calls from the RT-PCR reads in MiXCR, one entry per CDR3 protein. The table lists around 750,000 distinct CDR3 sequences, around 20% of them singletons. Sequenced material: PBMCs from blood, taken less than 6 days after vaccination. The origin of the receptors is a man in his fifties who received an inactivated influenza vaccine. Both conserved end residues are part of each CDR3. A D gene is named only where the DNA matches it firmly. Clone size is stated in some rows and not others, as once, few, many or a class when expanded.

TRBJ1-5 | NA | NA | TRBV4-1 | TGCGCCAGCAGCCAAGATACCGGGGTGGGTCAGCCCCAGCATTTT | CASSQDTGVGQPQHF
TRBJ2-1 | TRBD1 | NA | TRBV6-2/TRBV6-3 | TGTGCCAGCAGGGTTGACAGGGGCTCTAATGAGCAGTTCTTC | CASRVDRGSNEQFF
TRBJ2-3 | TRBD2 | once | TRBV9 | TGTGCCAGCAGCGTTTCCCCGACTAGCGGGACGTCAGATACGCAGTATTTT | CASSVSPTSGTSDTQYF
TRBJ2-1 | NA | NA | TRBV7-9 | TGTGCCAGCAGCTTAGCACAGATTGAGCAGTTCTTC | CASSLAQIEQFF
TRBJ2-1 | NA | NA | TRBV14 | TGTGCCAGCAGCCATGTGGGGGGCCCCGGTAGGAATGAGCAGTTCTTC | CASSHVGGPGRNEQFF
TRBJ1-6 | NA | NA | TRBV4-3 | TGCGCCAGCAGCCAAGTTGCGGTTTCACCCCTCCACTTT | CASSQVAVSPLHF
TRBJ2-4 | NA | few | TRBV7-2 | TGTGCCAGCACCACCGGTCAGTGGGAACCCAAAAACATTCAGTACTTC | CASTTGQWEPKNIQYF
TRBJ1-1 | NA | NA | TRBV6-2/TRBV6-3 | TGTGCCAGCAGTTACTCTACGGGGACCACTGAAGCTTTCTTT | CASSYSTGTTEAFF
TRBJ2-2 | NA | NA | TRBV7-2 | TGTGCCAGCAGCTTAGCGGGAGTTAACACCGGGGAGCTGTTTTTT | CASSLAGVNTGELFF
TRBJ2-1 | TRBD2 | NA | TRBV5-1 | TGCGCCAGCAGCCGGACTAGCGGGGGGGCCTATGAGCAGTTCTTC | CASSRTSGGAYEQFF
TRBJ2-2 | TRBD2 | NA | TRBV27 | TGTGCCAGCCGAACCCCCGGGGGGGTCGGCACCGGGGAGCTGTTTTTT | CASRTPGGVGTGELFF
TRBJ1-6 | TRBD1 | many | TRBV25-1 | TGTGCCAGCAGTCGGCAGGGGGTTTCACCCCTCCACTTT | CASSRQGVSPLHF
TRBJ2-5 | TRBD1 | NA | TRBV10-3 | TGTGCCATCACCAAGGGGGCCAAGGAGACCCAGTACTTC | CAITKGAKETQYF
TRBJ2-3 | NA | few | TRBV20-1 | TGCAGTGCTAGGACAGTCACAGATACGCAGTATTTT | CSARTVTDTQYF
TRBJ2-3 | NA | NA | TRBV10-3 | TGTGCCATCGGGCCCAGGGCCACAGATACGCAGTATTTT | CAIGPRATDTQYF
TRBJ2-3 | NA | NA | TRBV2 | TGTGCCAGCAGACATAGCGGTGCAGATACGCAGTATTTT | CASRHSGADTQYF
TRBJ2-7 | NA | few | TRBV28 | TGTGCCAGCAGTTTCCCCCGGGGAGCGTCACTTTCCTACGAGCAGTACTTC | CASSFPRGASLSYEQYF
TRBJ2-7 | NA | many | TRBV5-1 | TGCGCCAGCAGCTTGGCGAAGGGGTTCTACGAGCAGTACTTC | CASSLAKGFYEQYF
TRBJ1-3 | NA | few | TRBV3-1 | TGTGCCAGCAGCGTCCCAGGGGTCGGAAACACCATATATTTT | CASSVPGVGNTIYF
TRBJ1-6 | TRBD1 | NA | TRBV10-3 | TGTGCCATCAGCTCGGGACAGGGGACGTCACCCCTCCACTTT | CAISSGQGTSPLHF
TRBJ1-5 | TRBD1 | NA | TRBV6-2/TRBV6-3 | TGTGCCAGCAGTTACCTTCTTTCAGGGGGTCCCCTGAATCAGCCCCAGCATTTT | CASSYLLSGGPLNQPQHF
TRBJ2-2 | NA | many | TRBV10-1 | TGCGCCAGCAGTGAACAAACCGGGGAGCTGTTTTTT | CASSEQTGELFF
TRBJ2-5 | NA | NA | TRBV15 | TGTGCCACCAGCAGAGCAAGGACAAGACAAGAGACCCAGTACTTC | CATSRARTRQETQYF
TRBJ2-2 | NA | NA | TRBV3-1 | TGTGCCAGCAGCCAAGGAGCGTCCGGGGAGCTGTTTTTT | CASSQGASGELFF
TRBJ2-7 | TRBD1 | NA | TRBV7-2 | TGTGCCAGCAGCTCCACAGGGGGCTGGTACGAGCAGTACTTC | CASSSTGGWYEQYF
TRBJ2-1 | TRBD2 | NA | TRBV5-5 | TGTGCCAGCAGCGCCGTAGCGGGGGGGCTCAATGAGCAGTTCTTC | CASSAVAGGLNEQFF
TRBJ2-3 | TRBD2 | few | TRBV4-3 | TGCGCCAGCAGCCCTAGCGGGAGGCCCCCGGATACGCAGTATTTT | CASSPSGRPPDTQYF
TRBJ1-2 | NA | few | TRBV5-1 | TGCGCCAGCAGCTACTCAGGGATAGCTAACTATGGCTACACCTTC | CASSYSGIANYGYTF
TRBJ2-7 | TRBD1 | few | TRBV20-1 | TGCAGTGCTTACAGACAGGGGGGCGAGCAGTACTTC | CSAYRQGGEQYF
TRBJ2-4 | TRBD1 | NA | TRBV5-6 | TGTGCCAGCGAGTACAGGGGAAACATTCAGTACTTC | CASEYRGNIQYF
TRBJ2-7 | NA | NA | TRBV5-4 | TGTGCCAGCAGCCCTGGGGAGGGGGGATCCTACGAGCAGTACTTC | CASSPGEGGSYEQYF
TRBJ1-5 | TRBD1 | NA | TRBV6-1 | TGTGCCAGCAGTGGCTCGGGACAGGGTAACAATCAGCCCCAGCATTTT | CASSGSGQGNNQPQHF
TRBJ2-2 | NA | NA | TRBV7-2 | TGTGCCAGCAGCTTAGTTTCACCCGGTGGGACCGGGGAGCTGTTTTTT | CASSLVSPGGTGELFF
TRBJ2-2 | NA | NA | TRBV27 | TGTGCCAGCAGTTTATTCTCGCAGGGTGCCGGGGAGCTGTTTTTT | CASSLFSQGAGELFF
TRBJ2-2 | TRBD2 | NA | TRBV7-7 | TGTGCCAGCAGCTTATCGGGACTAGCTAGATCTCCCGGGGAGCTGTTTTTT | CASSLSGLARSPGELFF
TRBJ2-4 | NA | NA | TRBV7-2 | TGTGCCAGCAGCTTAGCCCGGCCGAAAAACATTCAGTACTTC | CASSLARPKNIQYF
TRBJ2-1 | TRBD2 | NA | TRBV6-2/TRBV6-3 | TGTGCCAGCAGTTACCGTAGCGGGGGGACCCTCTACAATGAGCAGTTCTTC | CASSYRSGGTLYNEQFF
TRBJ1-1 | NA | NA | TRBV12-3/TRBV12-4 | TGTGCCAGCAGCCACTTGGGGGGTGAAGCTTTCTTT | CASSHLGGEAFF
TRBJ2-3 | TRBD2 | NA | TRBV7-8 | TGTGCCAGCAGCCGAGTAGCGGGACACACAGATACGCAGTATTTT | CASSRVAGHTDTQYF
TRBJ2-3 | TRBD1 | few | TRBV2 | TGTGCCAGCAGTCTACCTAGGACAGGGAGGTATACGCAGTATTTT | CASSLPRTGRYTQYF
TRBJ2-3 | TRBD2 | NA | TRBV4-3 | TGCGCCAGCAGCCAGGGGCTTACCGGGACTAGGATTTCGGCGACAGATACGCAGTATTTT | CASSQGLTGTRISATDTQYF
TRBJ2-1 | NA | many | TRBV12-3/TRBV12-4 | TGTGCCAGCAGAGGTAGCGGACCTAGCTCCTACAATGAGCAGTTCTTC | CASRGSGPSSYNEQFF
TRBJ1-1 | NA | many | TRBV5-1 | TGCGCCAGCAGCTTGGCCCCGACAGTGAACACTGAAGCTTTCTTT | CASSLAPTVNTEAFF
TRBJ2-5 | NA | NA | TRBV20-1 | TGCAGTGCCCTAGGACACCCTACAGGGGAGACCCAGTACTTC | CSALGHPTGETQYF
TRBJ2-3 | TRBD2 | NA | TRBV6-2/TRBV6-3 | TGTGCCAGCAGTTCTAGCTGGGGGACTAGCGGCACAGATACGCAGTATTTT | CASSSSWGTSGTDTQYF
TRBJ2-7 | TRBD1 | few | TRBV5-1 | TGCGCCAGCAGCTCGATGGGACAGGGAGGGGAGCAGTACTTC | CASSSMGQGGEQYF
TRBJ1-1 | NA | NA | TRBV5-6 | TGTGCCAGCAGCTTGGCTGGGGGCGAGGGCACTGAAGCTTTCTTT | CASSLAGGEGTEAFF